This T cell receptor (beta chain) is from a study of shared clonotypes between healthy human individuals. The V and J ends lost 1 base and 5 bases, in that order; junction bases with no gene match: 11. Per germline, CDR1 MGHRA and CDR2 YSYEKL. The CDR3 covers 16 residues. This clone was observed once. The antigen is unknown. Study results and limitations: Shared clonotypes across all four donors exceeded non-shared ones in generation probability.

Sequenced by immunoSEQ multiplex PCR; TCRdb stores in-frame clones only, minus some. Of around 2,000,000 clones listed, 85% to 95% are singletons. Sequenced sample: naive CD4+ T cells sorted from blood. The subset denotes: CD45RA+ positively selected. The source is a man younger than 35 in good health. V and J are TRBV4-1 and TRBJ2-7, with 7 positions matching TRBD2. In DNA, the CDR3 is TGCGCCAGCAGCCAAGTCCTGAGCGGGACCGCCGACGAGCAGTACTTC. Protein: CASSQVLSGTADEQYF.